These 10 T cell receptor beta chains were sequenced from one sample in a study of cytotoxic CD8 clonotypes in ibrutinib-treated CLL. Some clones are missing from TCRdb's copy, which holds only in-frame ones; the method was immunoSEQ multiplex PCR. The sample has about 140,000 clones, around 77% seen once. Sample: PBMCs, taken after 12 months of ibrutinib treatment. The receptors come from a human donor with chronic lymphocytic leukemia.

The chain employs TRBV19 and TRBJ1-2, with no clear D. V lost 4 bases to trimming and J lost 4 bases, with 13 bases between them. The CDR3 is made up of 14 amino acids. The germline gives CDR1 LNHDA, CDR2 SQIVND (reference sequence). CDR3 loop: CASSTFSGPYGYTF. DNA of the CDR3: TGTGCCAGTAGTACCTTCTCGGGCCCCTATGGCTACACCTTC.

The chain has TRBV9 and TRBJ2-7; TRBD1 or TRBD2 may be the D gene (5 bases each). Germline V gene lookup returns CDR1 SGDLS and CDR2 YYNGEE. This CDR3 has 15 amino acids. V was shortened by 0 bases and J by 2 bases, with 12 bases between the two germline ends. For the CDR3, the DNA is TGTGCCAGCAGCGTAGGGGGCAGCGGAGCCTACGAGCAGTACTTC. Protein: CASSVGGSGAYEQYF.

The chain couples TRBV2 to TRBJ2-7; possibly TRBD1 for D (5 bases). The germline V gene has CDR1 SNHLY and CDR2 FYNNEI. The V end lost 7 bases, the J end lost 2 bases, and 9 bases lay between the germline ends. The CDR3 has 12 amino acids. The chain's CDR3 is CASKTGPYEQYF. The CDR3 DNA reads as TGTGCCAGCAAAACAGGCCCCTACGAGCAGTACTTC.

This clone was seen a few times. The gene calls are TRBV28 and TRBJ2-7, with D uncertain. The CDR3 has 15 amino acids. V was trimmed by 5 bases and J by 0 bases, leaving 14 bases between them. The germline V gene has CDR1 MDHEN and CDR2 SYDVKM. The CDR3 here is CASSPAAMSSYEQYF. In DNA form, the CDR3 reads TGTGCCAGCAGTCCGGCGGCCATGAGCTCCTACGAGCAGTACTTC.

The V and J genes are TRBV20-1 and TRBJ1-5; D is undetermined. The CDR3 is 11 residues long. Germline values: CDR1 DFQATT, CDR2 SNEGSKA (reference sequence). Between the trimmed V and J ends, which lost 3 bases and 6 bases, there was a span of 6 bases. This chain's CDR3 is CSARGTQPQHF. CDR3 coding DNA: TGCAGTGCTAGGGGTACTCAGCCCCAGCATTTT.

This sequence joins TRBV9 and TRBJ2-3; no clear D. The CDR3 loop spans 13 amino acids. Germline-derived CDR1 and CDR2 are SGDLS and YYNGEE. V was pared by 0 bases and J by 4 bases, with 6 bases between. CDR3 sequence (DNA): TGTGCCAGCAGCGTAGCTATCGCAGATACGCAGTATTTT. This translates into CASSVAIADTQYF.

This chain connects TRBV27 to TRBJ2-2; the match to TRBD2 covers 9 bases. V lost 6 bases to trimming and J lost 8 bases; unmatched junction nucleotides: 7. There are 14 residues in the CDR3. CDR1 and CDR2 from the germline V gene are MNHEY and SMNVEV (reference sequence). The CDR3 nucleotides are TGTGCCAGCAGATTAGCGGGAGTAAGTGGGGAGCTGTTTTTT. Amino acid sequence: CASRLAGVSGELFF.

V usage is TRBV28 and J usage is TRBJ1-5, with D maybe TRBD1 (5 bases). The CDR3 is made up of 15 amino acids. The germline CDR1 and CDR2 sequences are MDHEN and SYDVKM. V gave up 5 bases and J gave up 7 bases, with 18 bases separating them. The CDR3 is CASSAGTRAKQPQHF. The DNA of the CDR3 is TGTGCCAGCAGTGCCGGTACCAGGGCGAAGCAGCCCCAGCATTTT.

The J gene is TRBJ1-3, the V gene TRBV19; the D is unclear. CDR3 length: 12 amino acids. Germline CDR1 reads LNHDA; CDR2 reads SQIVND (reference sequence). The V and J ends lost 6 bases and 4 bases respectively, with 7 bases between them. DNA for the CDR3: TGTGCCAGTAGCCTGGTGGGAAACACCATATATTTT. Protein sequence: CASSLVGNTIYF.

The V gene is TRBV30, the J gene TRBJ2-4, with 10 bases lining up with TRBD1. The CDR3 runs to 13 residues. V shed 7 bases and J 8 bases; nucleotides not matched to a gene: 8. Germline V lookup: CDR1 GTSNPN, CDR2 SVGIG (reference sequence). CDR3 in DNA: TGTGCCTACGAACCCGGGACAGGGGACATTCAGTACTTC. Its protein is CAYEPGTGDIQYF.